This T cell receptor beta chain was recorded in a study of early T cells in non-severe SARS-CoV-2 infection. On the study more broadly: Bulk RNA from unsorted whole blood was sequenced; chains were unpaired. Points from the study as a whole: Matching with VDJdb favored anti-spike CD8 responses (missing private and CD4 specificities).

In this sample, this clonotype turned up many times. What it binds is not known. Researchers attached unique molecular identifiers to individual cDNA molecules. Using its own MiXCR run on the 5' RACE reads, TCRdb lists one record per CDR3 protein. The table has approximately 50,000 distinct CDR3 sequences, approximately 9.4% seen once. The CDR3 length is 14 residues. J lost 5 bases, V lost 4 bases, and 7 bases had no gene match. Per germline, CDR1 SEHNR and CDR2 FQNEAQ (reference sequence). The chain couples TRBV7-9 to TRBJ2-7, with 8 nucleotides matching TRBD2. The origin of this receptor is an adult who was a healthcare worker with PCR-confirmed SARS-CoV-2 infection or an uninfected control (not recorded which). The source material was whole blood. The CDR3 coding sequence is TGTGCCAGCAGCTACCTAGCGGGCGCGGACGAGCAGTACTTC. The encoded protein is CASSYLAGADEQYF.